These T cell receptor beta chains were read from a single sample in a study of low-dose radiotherapy and immunotherapy resistance in tumors. TCRdb recomputed calls from the reads with MiXCR, one row per CDR3 protein. The table records fewer than 90,000 distinct CDR3 sequences, about 19% of them present only once. Sequences were derived from PBMCs, sampled before treatment. These receptors all stem from a male donor with prostate cancer. Each CDR3 is given with its conserved first and last residue. A D gene is named only where the DNA matches it firmly. The size of a clone is reported for some rows only, either as once, few or many, or as a class for expanded clones.

many,TRBV7-2,TRBJ2-7,NA,CASSAVGGPYEQYF,TGTGCCAGCAGCGCGGTGGGGGGGCCCTACGAGCAGTACTTC
many,TRBV9,TRBJ1-1,TRBD1,CASSATGWSTEAFF,TGTGCCAGCAGCGCGACAGGGTGGAGCACTGAAGCTTTCTTT
few,TRBV18,TRBJ2-2,TRBD1,CASSPLTRDRGTTGELFF,TGTGCCAGCTCACCACTGACCCGGGACAGGGGTACCACCGGGGAGCTGTTTTTT
many,TRBV12-3/TRBV12-4,TRBJ2-1,TRBD2,CASSPGLAGAYNEQFF,TGTGCCAGCAGCCCCGGACTAGCGGGAGCCTACAATGAGCAGTTCTTC
many,TRBV5-1,TRBJ2-7,TRBD1,CASSLGDRAVDEQYF,TGCGCCAGCAGCTTGGGGGACAGGGCAGTGGACGAGCAGTACTTC
many,TRBV18,TRBJ2-7,NA,CASSPRQAQLNPYEQYF,TGTGCCAGCTCACCGCGACAGGCACAACTAAATCCCTACGAGCAGTACTTC
many,TRBV20-1,TRBJ2-2,TRBD2,CSATRSGVNTGELFF,TGCAGTGCTACCCGTAGCGGGGTGAACACCGGGGAGCTGTTTTTT
NA,TRBV7-2,TRBJ2-1,TRBD2,CASNTLAGLAGGNEQFF,TGTGCCAGCAACACCCTCGCTGGACTAGCGGGGGGCAATGAGCAGTTCTTC
many,TRBV6-5,TRBJ1-1,NA,CATRENTEAFF,TGTGCCACCAGGGAGAACACTGAAGCTTTCTTT
many,TRBV7-2,TRBJ2-2,TRBD2,CASSWGLAVVTGELFF,TGTGCCAGCAGCTGGGGACTAGCGGTCGTCACCGGGGAGCTGTTTTTT
many,TRBV29-1,TRBJ2-2,NA,CSVGKDGNTGELFF,TGCAGCGTCGGTAAGGACGGTAACACCGGGGAGCTGTTTTTT
many,TRBV20-1,TRBJ2-1,NA,CSTARGVVGNEQFF,TGCAGTACAGCTAGAGGAGTCGTAGGAAATGAGCAGTTCTTC
many,TRBV28,TRBJ2-5,NA,CAIKGGRVETQYF,TGTGCCATAAAAGGAGGCAGGGTAGAGACCCAGTACTTC
many,TRBV7-3,TRBJ2-1,NA,CASGSYNEQFF,TGTGCGAGCGGCTCCTACAATGAGCAGTTCTTC
many,TRBV30,TRBJ1-6,TRBD1,CAWRDRDFYNSPLHF,TGTGCCTGGAGAGACAGGGACTTTTATAATTCACCCCTCCACTTT
many,TRBV30,TRBJ2-3,NA,CAWSAANGITQYF,TGTGCCTGGAGTGCAGCCAATGGGATTACGCAGTATTTT
many,TRBV4-3,TRBJ2-2,TRBD2,CASSQGSSGVLTGELFF,TGCGCCAGCAGCCAAGGAAGTAGCGGGGTCTTAACCGGGGAGCTGTTTTTT
many,TRBV4-3,TRBJ1-2,NA,CASSPRTADYGYTF,TGCGCCAGCAGCCCGAGGACAGCGGACTATGGCTACACCTTC
many,TRBV28,TRBJ1-2,TRBD1,CASILSGGQQYGYTF,TGTGCCAGCATCTTAAGCGGGGGACAGCAATATGGCTACACCTTC
NA,TRBV5-6,TRBJ1-4,NA,CASSSTGTVREKLFF,TGTGCCAGCAGCTCGACCGGGACGGTTCGCGAAAAACTGTTTTTT
NA,TRBV28,TRBJ2-5,TRBD2,CASSSRPGGGTQYF,TGTGCCAGCAGTTCAAGACCGGGGGGAGGGACCCAGTACTTC
many,TRBV4-1,TRBJ2-7,NA,CASSQESPDRSYYEQYF,TGCGCCAGCAGCCAAGAATCCCCCGACAGGAGTTACTACGAGCAGTACTTC
many,TRBV11-3,TRBJ2-1,NA,CASSPDSVEQFF,TGTGCCAGCAGCCCCGATTCCGTGGAGCAGTTCTTC
many,TRBV7-8,TRBJ2-7,TRBD1,CASSLGTSGQGVYEQYF,TGTGCCAGCAGCTTAGGAACCTCGGGACAGGGGGTCTACGAGCAGTACTTC
many,TRBV12-3/TRBV12-4,TRBJ1-1,TRBD1,CASSTRDRGYNTEAFF,TGTGCCAGCAGTACCCGGGACAGGGGGTACAACACTGAAGCTTTCTTT
NA,TRBV12-3/TRBV12-4,TRBJ2-2,TRBD2,CASRTGLGNTGELFF,TGTGCCAGCAGGACGGGACTAGGGAACACCGGGGAGCTGTTTTTT
many,TRBV4-1,TRBJ1-5,NA,CASSQDRGALHQPQHF,TGCGCCAGCAGCCAAGATCGGGGGGCTCTACATCAGCCCCAGCATTTT
many,TRBV29-1,TRBJ2-5,TRBD1,CSVGGGQQETQYF,TGCAGCGTTGGTGGGGGACAGCAAGAGACCCAGTACTTC
many,TRBV29-1,TRBJ1-1,NA,CSVERDFRDNTEAFF,TGCAGCGTTGAAAGGGACTTTAGGGATAACACTGAAGCTTTCTTT